Below, 25 T cell receptor beta chains from the same sample are listed, as sequenced in a study of cytomegalovirus exposure and HLA in healthy donors. The PCR had 60 Vbeta and 13 Jbeta primers. Only in-frame clones appear in the TCRdb table, and some are missing; sequencing was by immunoSEQ multiplex PCR. The repertoire holds roughly 230,000 clones, with around 90% as singletons. Sequencing was done on a sample of PBMCs. These TCRs come from a girl between 2 and 10 years old in good health and CMV-seronegative.

The J gene is TRBJ1-5, the V gene TRBV27; possible D gene TRBD1, 6 bases. V was shortened by 3 bases and J by 7 bases, with 10 bases between the two germline ends. Per the germline V gene, CDR1 is MNHEY and CDR2 is SMNVEV (reference sequence). The CDR3 loop spans 13 amino acids. The CDR3 spells CASSFLGQQPQHF. CDR3 DNA sequence: TGTGCCAGCAGTTTCCTTGGACAGCAGCCCCAGCATTTT.

The V call is TRBV27, the J call TRBJ2-2, with a weak D call TRBD1 (5 bases). V lost 8 bases, J lost 0 bases, and 10 bases lay in between. The length of the CDR3 is 14 residues. Germline loops: CDR1 MNHEY, CDR2 SMNVEV (reference sequence). The CDR3 reads CASRSGSNTGELFF. The CDR3 DNA reads TGTGCCAGCCGCTCAGGGTCGAACACCGGGGAGCTGTTTTTT.

The chain is built from TRBV27 and TRBJ1-4; D uncertain. CDR1 is MNHEY and CDR2 is SMNVEV in the germline V gene (reference sequence). The CDR3 has 16 amino acids. Trimming took 6 bases from V and 1 from J, leaving 15 bases between them. CDR3 in amino acids: CASSSQSGQTNEKLFF. The CDR3 nucleotides are TGTGCCAGCAGCTCCCAGAGTGGGCAAACTAATGAAAAACTGTTTTTT.

The chain combines TRBV5-1 with TRBJ1-6; 7 nucleotides agree with TRBD1. Germline CDR1 SGHRS, CDR2 YFSETQ. J gave up 8 bases and V 3 bases, and 8 bases lay outside the gene matches. The CDR3 totals 15 residues. The CDR3 DNA reads TGCGCCAGCAGCTGGGCCGGGACAGAAGATTCACCCCTCCACTTT. As protein: CASSWAGTEDSPLHF. Based on the CDR3 plus reference TRBV5-1 and TRBJ1-6, the full variable domain is KAGVTQTPRYLIKTRGQQVTLSCSPISGHRSVSWYQQTPGQGLQFLFEYFSETQRNKGNFPGRFSGRQFSNSRSEMNVSTLELGDSALYLCASSWAGTEDSPLHFGNGTRLTVT.

CDR3 residues: CASSTHLRGSNQPQHF. The CDR3 DNA reads TGTGCCAGTAGTACCCACCTACGGGGTAGCAATCAGCCCCAGCATTTT. This chain connects TRBV19 to TRBJ1-5; D call uncertain. V was clipped by 4 bases and J by 0 bases, with 13 bases between them. CDR1 and CDR2 (germline): LNHDA, SQIVND (reference sequence). This CDR3 is 16 amino acids long.

The chain couples TRBV6-5 to TRBJ2-7; TRBD2 might be the D (6 bases). The V and J ends lost 4 bases and 4 bases respectively, with 17 bases between them. Looked up from germline, CDR1 is MNHEY and CDR2 is SVGAGI. The CDR3 loop spans 15 amino acids. The CDR3 region is CASSSRDFERYEQYF. CDR3 nucleotides: TGTGCCAGCAGTTCCCGGGACTTTGAACGGTACGAGCAGTACTTC.

The V call is TRBV9, the J call TRBJ2-1; 10 nucleotides agree with TRBD2. Germline V gives CDR1 SGDLS, CDR2 YYNGEE. CDR3 size: 17 residues. J lost 5 bases, V lost 3 bases, and 11 bases had no gene match. The CDR3 nucleotides are TGTGCCAGCAGCGGCCGCCCCGGGACTAGCGACCACAATGAGCAGTTCTTC. Translation gives CASSGRPGTSDHNEQFF. Based on the CDR3 plus reference TRBV9 and TRBJ2-1, the full variable domain is DSGVTQTPKHLITATGQRVTLRCSPRSGDLSVYWYQQSLDQGLQFLIQYYNGEERAKGNILERFSAQQFPDLHSELNLSSLELGDSALYFCASSGRPGTSDHNEQFFGPGTRLTVL.

The chain links TRBV19 to TRBJ2-5; 8 bases map to TRBD2. This CDR3 comprises 14 residues. V dropped 10 bases and J dropped 5; count of bases not matched to a gene: 12. CDR1 and CDR2 (germline): LNHDA, SQIVND (reference sequence). CDR3 nucleotide sequence: TGTGCCACCTCCACTCAGCGGGAGAGTGAGACCCAGTACTTC. This translates into CATSTQRESETQYF.

This clone appeared a single time. This chain connects TRBV18 to TRBJ1-2; 7 bases align to TRBD1. Germline V CDR1 and CDR2: KGHSH, LQKENI. This CDR3 spans 13 amino acids. V was pared by 6 bases and J by 8 bases, with 9 bases of the junction left unmatched. The CDR3 nucleotides are TGTGCCAGCTCTCCCGACAGGGTGCAGGGCTACACCTTC. Translated: CASSPDRVQGYTF. The full variable domain, its missing parts supplied by reference TRBV18 and TRBJ1-2, is NAGVMQNPRHLVRRRGQEARLRCSPMKGHSHVYWYRQLPEEGLKFMVYLQKENIIDESGMPKERFSAEFPKEGPSILRIQQVVRGDSAAYFCASSPDRVQGYTFGSGTRLTVV.

This rearrangement joins TRBV6-1 to TRBJ2-2; 10 bases line up with TRBD2. CDR3 length equals 21 residues. Per the germline V gene, CDR1 is MNHNS and CDR2 is SASEGT. V was pared by 2 bases and J by 4 bases, with 19 bases of the junction left unmatched. CDR3 amino acids: CASSELERGGRLRPGTGELFF. The CDR3, as DNA: TGTGCCAGCAGTGAACTCGAGCGGGGGGGCCGTCTACGGCCGGGCACCGGGGAGCTGTTTTTT.

V and J are TRBV6-1 and TRBJ2-7; possible D gene TRBD1, 6 bases. Germline V gene sequence: CDR1 MNHNS, CDR2 SASEGT. V lost 5 bases and J 2 bases, leaving 7 bases between the germline ends. The CDR3 extends over 12 amino acids. CDR3 in DNA: TGTGCCAGCAGTCCAGGGGCCTACGAGCAGTACTTC. As protein: CASSPGAYEQYF.

The V gene is TRBV5-5, the J gene TRBJ2-7; D might be TRBD1 (5 bases). CDR1 is SGHKS and CDR2 is YYEKEE in the germline V gene (reference sequence). V dropped 2 bases and J dropped 11 bases, with 14 bases sitting between them. The CDR3 is 12 residues long. The CDR3 here is CASSFSGVGEYF. The CDR3 DNA sequence: TGTGCCAGCAGCTTTTCTGGGGTAGGGGAGTACTTC.

V is TRBV5-1 and J is TRBJ2-2; D gene uncertain. The length of the CDR3 is 14 residues. Germline-derived CDR1 and CDR2 are SGHRS and YFSETQ. V lost 0 bases, J lost 7 bases, and 10 bases lay in between. The CDR3 region has the DNA TGCGCCAGCAGCTTGGGCGAGTTTGACGGGGAGCTGTTTTTT. This gives the protein CASSLGEFDGELFF.

This rearrangement joins TRBV12-2 to TRBJ2-1; the table's D call TRBD2 went unverified against the DNA. TRBV12-2 is shown as a pseudogene. CDR3 size: 18 residues. The CDR3 spells CASRLARLCREFYNEQFF. DNA for the CDR3: TGTGCAAGTCGCTTAGCCCGTTTGTGTCGGGAGTTTTACAATGAGCAGTTCTTC.

The chain recombines TRBV7-3 with TRBJ1-2, with TRBD1 as a possible D gene (5 bases). The CDR3 runs 13 residues. Trimming took off 5 bases at V and 2 bases at J, with 9 bases between the two ends. Germline V CDR1 and CDR2: SGHTA, FQGTGA. Here the CDR3 reads CASSADKNYGYTF. CDR3 sequence (DNA): TGTGCCAGCAGCGCGGACAAAAACTATGGCTACACCTTC.

The rearrangement joins TRBV5-6 to TRBJ1-6; D call uncertain. The CDR3 is made up of 15 amino acids. V gave up 1 base and J gave up 5 bases, with 10 bases separating them. Germline V CDR1 and CDR2: SGHDT, YYEEEE. The DNA for the CDR3 is TGTGCCAGCAGCTTGAGCGGCGGAAATAATTCACCCCTCCACTTT. The encoded protein is CASSLSGGNNSPLHF. The whole variable domain, filled in from reference TRBV5-6 and TRBJ1-6, reads DAGVTQSPTHLIKTRGQQVTLRCSPKSGHDTVSWYQQALGQGPQFIFQYYEEEERQRGNFPDRFSGHQFPNYSSELNVNALLLGDSALYLCASSLSGGNNSPLHFGNGTRLTVT.

A few counts support this clone. This sequence joins TRBV11-2 and TRBJ1-1, with D possibly TRBD1 on 5 matching bases. CDR3 length equals 14 residues. Germline lookup yields CDR1 SGHAT and CDR2 FQNNGV. Trimming took 1 base from V and 4 from J, leaving 10 bases between them. Written as DNA, the CDR3 is TGTGCCAGCAGCTTAGTCGCGGGGGGCACTGAAGCTTTCTTT. This sequence encodes CASSLVAGGTEAFF.

The chain couples TRBV7-6 to TRBJ1-5; 11 nucleotides match TRBD1. J lost 0 bases, V lost 5 bases, and 6 bases had no gene match. There are 17 residues in the CDR3. The germline V gene encodes CDR1 SGHVS and CDR2 FNYEAQ. The CDR3 spells CASSPRTGGYSNQPQHF. CDR3 bases: TGTGCCAGCAGCCCGAGGACAGGGGGCTATAGCAATCAGCCCCAGCATTTT.

The genes are TRBV5-1 and TRBJ2-7; 7 bases match TRBD1. The CDR3 is 15 residues long. Germline V gene lookup returns CDR1 SGHRS and CDR2 YFSETQ. V lost 4 bases and J lost 1; bases outside the gene matches: 8. The CDR3 nucleotides read TGCGCCAGCAGCGTAACCGGGACAGCGTCCTACGAGCAGTACTTC. Protein: CASSVTGTASYEQYF.

V usage is TRBV15 and J usage is TRBJ1-2; TRBD1 aligns across 8 bases. The trim removed 3 bases at V and 8 bases at J, leaving 8 bases unmatched. There are 14 residues in the CDR3. Germline CDR1 and CDR2: LNHNV and YYDKDF (reference sequence). CDR3 sequence reads: CATSSVGQAGGYTF. Written as DNA, the CDR3 is TGTGCCACCAGCAGCGTGGGACAGGCAGGCGGCTACACCTTC. The entire variable domain, with the rest obtained from reference TRBV15 and TRBJ1-2, is as follows: DAMVIQNPRYQVTQFGKPVTLSCSQTLNHNVMYWYQQKSSQAPKLLFHYYDKDFNNEADTPDNFQSRRPNTSFCFLDIRSPGLGDTAMYLCATSSVGQAGGYTFGSGTRLTVV.

Note on this clone: The junction departs from germline at one end; a sequencing error may be responsible. J is TRBJ2-2 and V is TRBV4-1, with D possibly being TRBD2 (5 bases). Germline V CDR1 and CDR2: MGHRA, YSYEKL. This CDR3 contains 14 residues. DNA for the CDR3: TGCGCCGGCAGCCAATTGGGAGCCACCGGGGAGCTGTTTTTT. Residues: CAGSQLGATGELFF.

This chain uses TRBV2 with TRBJ2-1; D perhaps matches TRBD2 (7 bases). CDR1 and CDR2 (germline): SNHLY, FYNNEI. The CDR3 runs 15 residues. The V and J ends lost 8 bases and 4 bases respectively, with 18 bases between them. The CDR3 reads CASQGMRGTYNEQFF. The CDR3 coding sequence is TGTGCCAGCCAGGGGATGCGGGGGACATACAATGAGCAGTTCTTC.

The chain recombines TRBV6-5 with TRBJ1-2, with D possibly TRBD1 on 5 matching bases. The CDR3 is made up of 15 amino acids. The germline CDR1 and CDR2 sequences are MNHEY and SVGAGI. The V end was cut by 2 bases, the J end by 5 bases, with 15 bases between. For the CDR3, the DNA is TGTGCCAGCAGTTACATTGGAGACAGTATGTATGGCTACACCTTC. Protein product: CASSYIGDSMYGYTF.

The chain combines TRBV2 with TRBJ1-2; TRBD1 agrees at 8 bases. With 7 bases clipped from V and 9 bases from J, the junction kept 10 bases outside the gene matches. Germline CDR1 reads SNHLY; CDR2 reads FYNNEI. The CDR3 runs 13 residues. The CDR3 loop is CASTGTGLFCYTF. The DNA for the CDR3 is TGTGCCAGCACGGGGACAGGCCTCTTTTGCTACACCTTC.

The rearrangement uses TRBV10-1 and TRBJ2-1; 9 bases line up with TRBD2. This CDR3 has 20 residues. J gave up 3 bases and V 3 bases, and 18 bases lay outside the gene matches. Germline-derived CDR1 and CDR2 are WNHNN and SYGVQD (reference sequence). CDR3 nucleotide sequence: TGCGCCAGCAGTGACTTAGGAGGGGTTGCGGGAGGGCGGGGCTACAATGAGCAGTTCTTC. This translates into CASSDLGGVAGGRGYNEQFF.